Listed below are T cell receptor beta chains from one sample, sequenced in a study of shared clonotypes between healthy human individuals. The assay was immunoSEQ multiplex PCR, and TCRdb's table has in-frame clones only and misses some. The top ten hold 0.1% to 0.11% of the sample, which has nearly 600,000 clones, roughly 96% seen once. Sequencing used naive CD8+ T cells sorted from blood. The receptors here all came from a woman aged 25 to 39 in good health. Both conserved end residues are part of each CDR3. D genes are given only for firm matches. Clone size is not always given. Where it is, it says once, few, many or a class for expanded clones.

clone_size,v_call,d_call,j_call,cdr3_aa,cdr3_nt
.,TRBV2,TRBD2,TRBJ2-7,CASVLSGTWYEQYF,TGTGCCAGCGTCCTTAGCGGGACTTGGTACGAGCAGTACTTC
.,TRBV19,.,TRBJ1-5,CASSLKFTRQFNQPQHF,TGTGCCAGTAGCCTTAAATTTACCCGACAGTTCAATCAGCCCCAGCATTTT
.,TRBV18,.,TRBJ1-5,CASSPTATRYSNQPQHF,TGTGCCAGCTCACCGACGGCGACACGCTATAGCAATCAGCCCCAGCATTTT
few,TRBV7-9,TRBD1,TRBJ1-5,CASSFGQGDQPQHF,TGTGCCAGCAGCTTCGGACAGGGAGATCAGCCCCAGCATTTT
.,TRBV6-5,.,TRBJ2-1,CASTENGEQFF,TGTGCCAGCACCGAAAATGGTGAGCAGTTCTTC
.,TRBV11-2,.,TRBJ2-2,CASSFAPGPRTGELFF,TGTGCCAGCAGCTTTGCACCGGGACCCCGGACCGGGGAGCTGTTTTTT
once,TRBV5-1,.,TRBJ2-7,CASRGAWEQYF,TGCGCCAGCAGGGGAGCTTGGGAGCAGTACTTC
.,TRBV5-6,.,TRBJ1-1,CASSGPDGEWTEAFF,TGTGCCAGCAGCGGCCCCGACGGGGAATGGACTGAAGCTTTCTTT
.,TRBV27,TRBD1,TRBJ1-5,CASSLGTGDGNQPQHF,TGTGCCAGCAGTTTGGGGACAGGTGATGGCAATCAGCCCCAGCATTTT
.,TRBV13,TRBD2,TRBJ2-1,CASSRFLAGEGYNEQFF,TGTGCCAGCAGCCGATTCCTAGCGGGAGAAGGGTACAATGAGCAGTTCTTC
.,TRBV7-9,TRBD2,TRBJ2-7,CASSSGNYEQYF,TGTGCCAGCAGTAGCGGGAACTACGAGCAGTACTTC
.,TRBV7-2,.,TRBJ2-1,CASSLWGAKSYNEQFF,TGTGCCAGCAGCTTATGGGGGGCTAAGTCCTACAATGAGCAGTTCTTC
.,TRBV6-5,.,TRBJ1-1,CASSYSGENTEAFF,TGTGCCAGCAGTTACTCGGGGGAGAACACTGAAGCTTTCTTT
.,TRBV7-9,.,TRBJ2-1,CASSLARGSYNEQFF,TGTGCCAGCAGCTTAGCGCGGGGCTCCTACAATGAGCAGTTCTTC
.,TRBV28,.,TRBJ2-2,CASSFGRDTGELFF,TGTGCCAGCAGTTTCGGACGGGACACCGGGGAGCTGTTTTTT
.,TRBV6-1,.,TRBJ2-2,CASSERAPGTKNTGELFF,TGTGCCAGCAGTGAAAGGGCCCCCGGGACAAAGAACACCGGGGAGCTGTTTTTT
.,TRBV4-1,.,TRBJ2-5,CASSQVSSPSVFRETQYF,TGCGCCAGCAGCCAAGTTAGTTCCCCTTCGGTATTTCGGGAGACCCAGTACTTC
.,TRBV6-6,TRBD1,TRBJ2-7,CASSYSPGGYEQYF,TGTGCCAGCAGTTACTCGCCAGGGGGCTACGAGCAGTACTTC
.,TRBV28,.,TRBJ1-5,CASSFRPGGGSNQPQHF,TGTGCCAGCAGTTTCCGCCCCGGGGGAGGTAGCAATCAGCCCCAGCATTTT
.,TRBV19,.,TRBJ2-2,CASSMMWGPNTGELFF,TGTGCCAGTAGTATGATGTGGGGCCCGAACACCGGGGAGCTGTTTTTT
.,TRBV11-2,TRBD2,TRBJ2-1,CASSLVKGAGGGNEQFF,TGTGCCAGCAGCTTAGTCAAGGGAGCGGGAGGAGGGAATGAGCAGTTCTTC
.,TRBV7-6,.,TRBJ1-2,CASSLGGYEQDLNYGYTF,TGTGCCAGCAGCTTAGGGGGGTATGAGCAGGACCTCAACTATGGCTACACCTTC
.,TRBV27,.,TRBJ1-1,CASSLGRGTEAFF,TGTGCCAGCAGTTTGGGCCGTGGAACTGAAGCTTTCTTT
.,TRBV7-3,.,TRBJ2-2,CASSPGGGAGELFF,TGTGCCAGCAGCCCAGGGGGAGGGGCCGGGGAGCTGTTTTTT
.,TRBV11-3,.,TRBJ2-7,CASSLVGVYEQYF,TGTGCCAGCAGCTTAGTGGGGGTTTACGAGCAGTACTTC
.,TRBV29-1,.,TRBJ1-2,CSVEDHPDGYTF,TGCAGCGTTGAAGATCACCCAGACGGCTACACCTTC
.,TRBV7-8,.,TRBJ1-4,CASSLEMRAANEKLFF,TGTGCCAGCAGCTTAGAGATGAGGGCAGCTAATGAAAAACTGTTTTTT
.,TRBV7-8,.,TRBJ2-1,CASSSMGRSSYNEQFF,TGTGCCAGCAGCTCCATGGGCCGAAGCTCCTACAATGAGCAGTTCTTC
.,TRBV7-9,.,TRBJ2-5,CASSPGGLERGPETQYF,TGTGCCAGCAGCCCCGGGGGGCTGGAGAGGGGTCCAGAGACCCAGTACTTC
.,TRBV7-9,TRBD2,TRBJ2-1,CASSPTERENEQFF,TGTGCCAGCAGCCCGACGGAGCGGGAGAATGAGCAGTTCTTC
.,TRBV13,TRBD2,TRBJ2-1,CASSLGLAGVDEQFF,TGTGCCAGCAGCTTGGGACTAGCGGGAGTCGATGAGCAGTTCTTC
.,TRBV6-5,.,TRBJ1-1,CASSRGGVEAFF,TGTGCCAGCAGTAGGGGCGGGGTTGAAGCTTTCTTT
few,TRBV19,TRBD2,TRBJ2-1,CASSIDFSSGAYNEQFF,TGTGCCAGTAGTATCGATTTTTCTAGCGGGGCTTACAATGAGCAGTTCTTC
.,TRBV19,.,TRBJ2-7,CASSISGSDYEQYF,TGTGCCAGTAGTATCTCGGGGAGTGACTACGAGCAGTACTTC
.,TRBV5-1,TRBD2,TRBJ2-7,CASSLTSGTYEQYF,TGCGCCAGCAGCCTGACTAGCGGGACCTACGAGCAGTACTTC
.,TRBV5-1,TRBD2,TRBJ2-1,CASSLASGRAGEQFF,TGCGCCAGCAGCTTGGCTAGCGGGAGGGCCGGTGAGCAGTTCTTC
.,TRBV27,.,TRBJ2-2,CASSFDGAGELFF,TGTGCCAGCAGTTTTGATGGCGCCGGGGAGCTGTTTTTT
.,TRBV6-6,.,TRBJ2-2,CASRVNTGELFF,TGTGCCAGCAGGGTGAACACCGGGGAGCTGTTTTTT
.,TRBV27,.,TRBJ1-4,CASSTTGGNEKLFF,TGTGCCAGCAGTACGACCGGCGGTAATGAAAAACTGTTTTTT
.,TRBV27,TRBD1,TRBJ2-7,CASSFRGQGTYEQYF,TGTGCCAGCAGTTTTAGGGGACAGGGCACCTACGAGCAGTACTTC
.,TRBV19,.,TRBJ1-4,CASSMGWRLATNEKLFF,TGTGCCAGTAGTATGGGCTGGCGGCTTGCAACTAATGAAAAACTGTTTTTT
.,TRBV7-9,TRBD1,TRBJ1-2,CASSPETGRYGYTF,TGTGCCAGCAGCCCCGAGACAGGGAGGTATGGCTACACCTTC
.,TRBV5-8,.,TRBJ1-2,CASSWPRSTF,TGTGCCAGCAGCTGGCCGCGGTCCACCTTC
.,TRBV7-7,TRBD1,TRBJ2-3,CASSRGQSTDTQYF,TGTGCCAGCAGCCGGGGACAGAGCACAGATACGCAGTATTTT
.,TRBV27,.,TRBJ2-7,CASSPTTGGYEQYF,TGTGCCAGCAGTCCTACGACTGGCGGGTACGAGCAGTACTTC
.,TRBV28,TRBD1,TRBJ1-5,CASWGRGYSNQPQHF,TGTGCCAGCTGGGGCAGGGGGTATAGCAATCAGCCCCAGCATTTT